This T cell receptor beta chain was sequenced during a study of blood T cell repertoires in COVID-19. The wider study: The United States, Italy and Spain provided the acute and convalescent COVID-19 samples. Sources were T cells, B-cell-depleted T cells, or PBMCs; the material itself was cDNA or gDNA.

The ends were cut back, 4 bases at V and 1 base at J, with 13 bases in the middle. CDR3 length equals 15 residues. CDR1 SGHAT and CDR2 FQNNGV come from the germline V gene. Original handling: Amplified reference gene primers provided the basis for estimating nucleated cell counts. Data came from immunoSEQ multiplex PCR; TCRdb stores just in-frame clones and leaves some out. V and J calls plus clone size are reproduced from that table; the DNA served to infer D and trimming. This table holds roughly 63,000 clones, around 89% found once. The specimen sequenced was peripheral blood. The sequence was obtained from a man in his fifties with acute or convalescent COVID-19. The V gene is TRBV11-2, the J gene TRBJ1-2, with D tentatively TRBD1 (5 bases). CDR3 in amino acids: CASSSTQGYNYGYTF. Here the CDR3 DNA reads TGTGCCAGCAGCTCTACCCAGGGTTATAACTATGGCTACACCTTC.